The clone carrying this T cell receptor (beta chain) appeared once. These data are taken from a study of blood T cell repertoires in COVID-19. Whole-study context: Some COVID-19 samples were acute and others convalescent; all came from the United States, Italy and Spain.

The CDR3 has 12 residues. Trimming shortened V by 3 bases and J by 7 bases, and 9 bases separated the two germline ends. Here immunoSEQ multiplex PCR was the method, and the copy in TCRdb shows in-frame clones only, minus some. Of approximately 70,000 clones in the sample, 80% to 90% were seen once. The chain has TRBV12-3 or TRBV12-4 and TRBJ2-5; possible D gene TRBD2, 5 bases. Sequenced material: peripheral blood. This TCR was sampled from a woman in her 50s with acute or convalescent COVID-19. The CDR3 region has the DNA TGTGCCAGCAGTTTGTCGGGAAGGACCCAGTACTTC. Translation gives CASSLSGRTQYF.